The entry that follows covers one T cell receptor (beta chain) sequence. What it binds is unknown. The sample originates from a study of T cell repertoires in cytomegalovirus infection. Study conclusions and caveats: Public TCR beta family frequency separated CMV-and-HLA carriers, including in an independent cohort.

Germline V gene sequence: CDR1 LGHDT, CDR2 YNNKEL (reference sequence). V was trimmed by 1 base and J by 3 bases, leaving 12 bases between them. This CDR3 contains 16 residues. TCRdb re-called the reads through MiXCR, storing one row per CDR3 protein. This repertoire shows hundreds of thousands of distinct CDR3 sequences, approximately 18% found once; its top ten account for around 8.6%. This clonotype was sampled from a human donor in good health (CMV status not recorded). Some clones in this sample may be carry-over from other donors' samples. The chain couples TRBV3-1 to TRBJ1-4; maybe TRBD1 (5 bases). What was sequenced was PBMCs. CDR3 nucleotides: TGTGCCAGCAGCCAAGGTGCGCCAGGGTCTAATGAAAAACTGTTTTTT. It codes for CASSQGAPGSNEKLFF.